This T cell receptor (beta chain) was captured in a study of T cell repertoires in cytomegalovirus infection. MiXCR was run by TCRdb on the reads, yielding one entry per CDR3 protein. Of about 310,000 distinct CDR3 sequences listed, roughly a sixth were seen once; the top ten hold around 11%. The sequence derives from a human donor in good health (CMV status not recorded). Some clones in this sample may be carry-over from other donors' samples. Sequences were obtained from PBMCs.

For the CDR3, the DNA is TGTGCCAGCAGTAACCGGGACAGGGTTCTATTGGGGGGAGCTAACTATGGCTACACCTTC. Its protein product is CASSNRDRVLLGGANYGYTF. The genes are TRBV12-3 or TRBV12-4 and TRBJ1-2; 9 nucleotides line up with TRBD1. V gave up 5 bases and J gave up 0 bases; unmatched junction bases: 19. The CDR3 is 20 amino acids.